The present entry profiles one T cell receptor beta chain with its context. Recruitment covered about two dozen US areas and drew participants whose ages spanned about 18 to 90 years. Cohort 3 recovery required two negative PCRs, clearance, or symptom resolution. TCRdb keeps only in-frame clones here, not all; method: immunoSEQ multiplex PCR. This table holds approximately 300,000 clones, 75% to 90% found once. The data derive from a study of blood T cell repertoires in COVID-19. Study at large: Acute-phase and convalescent COVID-19 samples originated in the United States, Italy and Spain.

The CDR3 sequence is 14 residues long. V lost 6 bases and J lost 10, with 16 bases in between. Germline-derived CDR1 and CDR2 are MNHEY and SVGAGI. This clonotype was obtained from a man aged 60-69 years who had recovered from COVID-19. The chain joins TRBV6-5 to TRBJ1-6; D ambiguous. The material sequenced was PBMCs or T cells enriched from blood (not recorded which). CDR3 protein: CASRSHGEGSPLHF. CDR3 in DNA: TGTGCCAGCAGGTCACACGGGGAAGGGTCACCCCTCCACTTT.